This is a list of T cell receptor beta chains from one sample in a study of blood T cell repertoires in COVID-19. TCRdb keeps only in-frame clones here, not all; method: immunoSEQ multiplex PCR. The sample gives more than 200,000 clones, 88% of which show up once; under 8% is in the top ten. Sequencing input: peripheral blood. The receptors were gathered from a woman younger than 45 with COVID-19, enrolled during active disease. CDR3s include the opening cysteine and the closing phenylalanine or tryptophan. A D gene is named only where the DNA matches it firmly. Clone size is not always given. Where it is, it says once, few, many or a class for expanded clones.

>TRBJ2-7|-|-|TRBV28
TGTGCCAGCAGTTCACAGGCCCCCGCCTACGAGCAGTACTTC
CASSSQAPAYEQYF
>TRBJ2-2|-|TRBD2|TRBV4-1
TGCGCCAGCAGCCAAGACGTACTAGCGGGAGAAGCCGGGGAGCTGTTTTTT
CASSQDVLAGEAGELFF
>TRBJ2-3|once|-|TRBV4-3
TGCGCCAGCAGCCAAGTACGGGGAACAGATACGCAGTATTTT
CASSQVRGTDTQYF
>TRBJ2-1|-|TRBD2|TRBV5-1
TGCGCCAGCAGCTTGTCTCCGACTAGCGGGGGCAATGAGCAGTTCTTC
CASSLSPTSGGNEQFF
>TRBJ2-1|-|-|TRBV12-5
TGTGCTAGTGGTTTGGTAGGGAGCAATGAGCAGTTCTTC
CASGLVGSNEQFF
>TRBJ1-2|-|TRBD1|TRBV15
TGTGCCACCAGTCCCGGGCAGGGGGTTGGTGGCTACACCTTC
CATSPGQGVGGYTF
>TRBJ2-5|-|TRBD1|TRBV5-1
TGCGCCAGCAGCTTCCAGGGGGAAGAGACCCAGTACTTC
CASSFQGEETQYF
>TRBJ1-1|-|TRBD1|TRBV13
TGTGCCAGCAGCACAGGGGAGACTGAAGCTTTCTTT
CASSTGETEAFF
>TRBJ1-4|-|TRBD1|TRBV28
TGTGCCAGCAGTCCCGACAGGGCAAGAAAACTGTTTTTT
CASSPDRARKLFF
>TRBJ2-5|-|TRBD1|TRBV2
TGTGCCAGCAGTGAAAGGCAGGGGGTAGAGACCCAGTACTTC
CASSERQGVETQYF
>TRBJ2-1|-|-|TRBV4-3
TGCGCCAGCAGCCAACGGGGTCGGGGAGCAACCTACAATGAGCAGTTCTTC
CASSQRGRGATYNEQFF
>TRBJ2-1|once|TRBD1|TRBV27
TGTGCCAGCAGTTTGTCCAGGGGGTCCAATGAGCAGTTCTTC
CASSLSRGSNEQFF
>TRBJ2-1|-|TRBD2|TRBV11-2
TGTGCCAGCGTACTAGCGGATAGCTCCTATTACAATGAGCAGTTCTTC
CASVLADSSYYNEQFF
>TRBJ2-3|-|TRBD2|TRBV7-2
TGTGCCAGCACCCGGAGACTAGCGGGAGGAGATACGCAGTATTTT
CASTRRLAGGDTQYF
>TRBJ1-2|-|-|TRBV5-1
TGCGCCAGCAGCTTGGCCAGTATGACAGGCTCTAACTATGGCTACACCTTC
CASSLASMTGSNYGYTF
>TRBJ1-5|-|TRBD1|TRBV6-5
TGTGCCAGCAGCCCAGGGGGCTCGCCCCAGCATTTT
CASSPGGSPQHF
>TRBJ2-1|few|-|TRBV6-5
TGTGCCAGCAGTTACTCGGGGCCTGTGATGGAGCAGTTCTTC
CASSYSGPVMEQFF
>TRBJ2-7|once|TRBD2|TRBV12-3/TRBV12-4
TGTGCCAGCAGTTTAGGCGGGGGCTACGAGCAGTACTTC
CASSLGGGYEQYF
>TRBJ1-4|-|-|TRBV24-1
TGTGCCACCAGTGATTCAGGGGTAAATGAAAAACTGTTTTTT
CATSDSGVNEKLFF
>TRBJ1-6|-|TRBD1|TRBV19
TGTGCCAGTAGAAAGGCGCGGACAGGGGAATCACCCCTCCACTTT
CASRKARTGESPLHF
>TRBJ1-1|-|-|TRBV11-2
TGTGCCAGCAGATTGGGCGCATCGACGGCCCTGAACACTGAAGCTTTCTTT
CASRLGASTALNTEAFF
>TRBJ2-3|once|-|TRBV29-1
TGCAGCGTTGATCCCTCTAGCACAGATACGCAGTATTTT
CSVDPSSTDTQYF
>TRBJ1-3|few|-|TRBV5-1
TGCGCCAGCAGCTTTCAAACTGGAAACACCATATATTTT
CASSFQTGNTIYF
>TRBJ2-2|-|-|TRBV10-3
TGTGCCATCCTAGGGGGCACCGGGGAGCTGTTTTTT
CAILGGTGELFF
>TRBJ1-2|-|TRBD1|TRBV6-6
TGTGCCAGCAGTTACTCGACGGGACAGGGGCACTATGGCTACACCTTC
CASSYSTGQGHYGYTF
>TRBJ1-4|-|TRBD1|TRBV6-5
TGTGCCAGCAGCACCGGGACAGCTAAAAATGAAAAACTGTTTTTT
CASSTGTAKNEKLFF
>TRBJ2-5|-|-|TRBV12-3/TRBV12-4
TGTGCCAGCAGTTTAGCCAGGGATGAGACCCAGTACTTC
CASSLARDETQYF
>TRBJ1-6|-|-|TRBV18
TGTGCCAGCTCACCTGAGGAAGGCGATTCACCCCTCCACTTT
CASSPEEGDSPLHF